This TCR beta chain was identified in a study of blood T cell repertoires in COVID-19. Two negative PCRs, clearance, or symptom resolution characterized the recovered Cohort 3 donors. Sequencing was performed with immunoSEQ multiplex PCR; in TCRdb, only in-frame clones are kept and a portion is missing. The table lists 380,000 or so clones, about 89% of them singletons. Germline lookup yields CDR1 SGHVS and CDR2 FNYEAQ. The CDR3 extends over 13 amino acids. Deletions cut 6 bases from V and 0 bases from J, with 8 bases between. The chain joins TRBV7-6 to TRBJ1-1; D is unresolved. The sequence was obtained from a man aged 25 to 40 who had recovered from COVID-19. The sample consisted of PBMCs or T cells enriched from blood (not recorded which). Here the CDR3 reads CASRYQVNTEAFF. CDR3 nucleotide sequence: TGTGCCAGCAGGTATCAGGTGAACACTGAAGCTTTCTTT.